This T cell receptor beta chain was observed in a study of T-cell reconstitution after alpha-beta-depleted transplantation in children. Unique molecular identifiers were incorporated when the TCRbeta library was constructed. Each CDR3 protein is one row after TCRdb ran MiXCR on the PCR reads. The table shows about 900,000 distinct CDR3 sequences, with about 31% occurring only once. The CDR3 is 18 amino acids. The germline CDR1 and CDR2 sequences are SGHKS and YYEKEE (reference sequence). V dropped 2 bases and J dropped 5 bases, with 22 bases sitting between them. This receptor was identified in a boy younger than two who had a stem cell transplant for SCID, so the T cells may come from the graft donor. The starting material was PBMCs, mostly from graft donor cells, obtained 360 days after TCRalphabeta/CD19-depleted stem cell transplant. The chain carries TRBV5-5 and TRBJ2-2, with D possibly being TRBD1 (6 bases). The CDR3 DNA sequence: TGTGCCAGCAGCTTCCCACTACAGGGAGCTTTAGGAACCGGGGAGCTGTTTTTT. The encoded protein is CASSFPLQGALGTGELFF.